The 20 T cell receptor beta chains listed next were all sequenced from one sample in a study of graft-versus-host responses after intestinal transplantation. Their antigens remain unidentified. Only in-frame clones appear in the TCRdb table, and some are missing; sequencing was by immunoSEQ multiplex PCR. The table lists fewer than 120,000 clones, just over 90% of them singletons. The sample was unstimulated CD8+ T cells sorted from spleen or lymph node cells, taken before intestinal transplant. These receptors originate from a human donor who received an intestinal transplant.

Concerning this clone itself: One end of the junction does not line up with germline, which may come from a read error. The chain is built from TRBV7-9 and TRBJ2-5, with D perhaps TRBD1 (5 bases). This CDR3 contains 13 residues. The germline CDR1 and CDR2 sequences are SEHNR and FQNEAQ (reference sequence). Written as DNA, the CDR3 is TGTGCCAGCACCTTAGGGGCTCAAGAGACCCAGTACTTC. Translated: CASTLGAQETQYF.

The rearrangement links TRBV7-2 to TRBJ2-7; 7 bases line up with TRBD2. Germline lookup yields CDR1 SGHTA and CDR2 FQGNSA. The junction had 12 bases not matched to a gene; V was cut back by 5 bases and J by 2 bases. The CDR3 has 16 amino acids. CDR3 loop: CASSKTPAGMAYEQYF. The CDR3 nucleotides are TGTGCCAGCAGCAAAACCCCAGCGGGAATGGCCTACGAGCAGTACTTC.

The chain has TRBV7-9 and TRBJ2-3; D unresolved. This CDR3 is 16 amino acids long. Trimming pared 3 bases from V and 0 bases from J, leaving 13 bases between. Germline-derived CDR1 and CDR2 are SEHNR and FQNEAQ (reference sequence). For the CDR3, the DNA is TGTGCCAGCAGCTTCCTCGGGCCCACTAGCACAGATACGCAGTATTTT. Protein: CASSFLGPTSTDTQYF.

V is TRBV5-6 and J is TRBJ2-1; TRBD2 matches 8 bases. This CDR3 has 15 residues. The V segment lost 2 bases and the J segment 5 bases; nucleotides outside the gene matches: 6. Germline V gene sequence: CDR1 SGHDT, CDR2 YYEEEE. CDR3 amino acids: CASSFIAGTNNEQFF. For the CDR3, the DNA is TGTGCCAGCAGCTTCATAGCGGGAACGAACAATGAGCAGTTCTTC.

This chain links TRBV7-9 with TRBJ2-7; 7 bases are shared with TRBD2. CDR3 length: 14 residues. Losses at the gene ends were 5 bases for V and 3 bases for J; bases not matched to a gene: 7. Looked up from germline, CDR1 is SEHNR and CDR2 is FQNEAQ (reference sequence). CDR3 nucleotides: TGTGCCAGCAGCCCCGAAACTAGCGTCTACGAGCAGTACTTC. This sequence encodes CASSPETSVYEQYF.

The V gene is TRBV5-6, the J gene TRBJ2-3; a possible D gene is TRBD2 (6 bases). V gave up 3 bases and J gave up 6 bases, with 17 bases separating them. Germline CDR1 SGHDT, CDR2 YYEEEE. The CDR3 has 15 amino acids. In DNA, the CDR3 is TGTGCCAGCAGCTCCACTCCGGGACGGGGGGATACGCAGTATTTT. Translating it yields CASSSTPGRGDTQYF.

The chain couples TRBV27 to TRBJ2-1, with TRBD2 matching 13 bases. V gave up 5 bases and J gave up 8 bases; unmatched junction bases: 6. Germline CDR1 MNHEY, CDR2 SMNVEV (reference sequence). The CDR3 sequence is 15 residues long. CDR3 coding DNA: TGTGCCAGCAGTGTCGGACTAGCGGGAGTCTATGAGCAGTTCTTC. Translating it yields CASSVGLAGVYEQFF.

This chain links TRBV27 with TRBJ2-3; D possibly corresponds to TRBD1 (5 bases). V was shortened by 5 bases and J by 1 base, with 10 bases between the two germline ends. The CDR3 totals 14 residues. The germline V gene encodes CDR1 MNHEY and CDR2 SMNVEV (reference sequence). The DNA for the CDR3 is TGTGCCAGCAGTAAGTGGGGCCGCACAGATACGCAGTATTTT. Translated, it gives CASSKWGRTDTQYF.

This clone has a handful of counts. The J gene is TRBJ2-3, the V gene TRBV19; perhaps TRBD2 as D (5 bases). The germline V gene has CDR1 LNHDA and CDR2 SQIVND (reference sequence). V gave up 1 base and J gave up 4 bases, with 6 bases separating them. The CDR3 extends over 13 amino acids. The CDR3 region has the DNA TGTGCCAGTAGTATAGTCGGGGCAGATACGCAGTATTTT. It specifies CASSIVGADTQYF.

The chain recombines TRBV18 with TRBJ2-7; a possible D gene is TRBD2 (6 bases). The CDR3 extends over 14 amino acids. V dropped 5 bases and J dropped 5 bases, with 16 bases sitting between them. The germline V gene has CDR1 KGHSH and CDR2 LQKENI. CDR3 region: CASSAPTSTNEQYF. The DNA of the CDR3 is TGTGCCAGCTCAGCGCCTACTAGCACAAACGAGCAGTACTTC.

The CDR3 here is CASSESSTDTQYF. In DNA, the CDR3 is TGCGCCAGCAGTGAGTCGAGCACAGATACGCAGTATTTT. This chain uses TRBV10-1 with TRBJ2-3; no clear D. Germline CDR1 and CDR2: WNHNN and SYGVQD (reference sequence). The V gene lost 0 bases and the J gene lost 0 bases, with 1 base spanning the gap. This CDR3 region has 13 residues.

The chain is built from TRBV28 and TRBJ2-3; TRBD2 might be the D (6 bases). Germline lookup yields CDR1 MDHEN and CDR2 SYDVKM. The CDR3 runs 16 residues. V was clipped by 7 bases and J by 4 bases, with 21 bases between them. The CDR3 DNA is TGTGCCAGCACCCAAGGGGACTCCCTTGTCTCAGATACGCAGTATTTT. Residues: CASTQGDSLVSDTQYF.

The chain carries TRBV2 and TRBJ2-7; the match to TRBD1 covers 7 bases. CDR3 length equals 15 residues. Losses at the gene ends were 6 bases for V and 4 bases for J; bases not matched to a gene: 12. The germline V gene has CDR1 SNHLY and CDR2 FYNNEI. The CDR3 DNA follows: TGTGCCAGCAGGACCTTAACAGGGGTCGGGTACGAGCAGTACTTC. This translates into CASRTLTGVGYEQYF.

CDR3 protein: CASSPTEGVGTDTQYF. DNA of the CDR3: TGCGCCAGCAGCCCAACGGAGGGTGTCGGCACAGATACGCAGTATTTT. The chain recombines TRBV5-1 with TRBJ2-3; possibly TRBD2 for D (6 bases). Germline lookup yields CDR1 SGHRS and CDR2 YFSETQ. V shed 4 bases and J shed 1 base, with 16 bases lying between them. The CDR3 extends over 16 amino acids.

The genes are TRBV11-2 and TRBJ1-2; TRBD1 aligns across 7 bases. Per germline, CDR1 SGHAT and CDR2 FQNNGV. The V and J ends lost 5 bases and 7 bases, in that order; junction bases with no gene match: 10. The CDR3 totals 14 residues. In DNA form, the CDR3 reads TGTGCCAGCAGCCCTCACAGGGGTTTGAGTGGCTACACCTTC. Translation: CASSPHRGLSGYTF. The whole variable domain, remainder taken from reference TRBV11-2 and TRBJ1-2, is EAGVAQSPRYKIIEKRQSVAFWCNPISGHATLYWYQQILGQGPKLLIQFQNNGVVDDSQLPKDRFSAERLKGVDSTLKIQPAKLEDSAVYLCASSPHRGLSGYTFGSGTRLTVV.

V is TRBV11-1 and J is TRBJ2-3, with TRBD2 matching over 7 bases. In germline, CDR1 is SGHAT, CDR2 FQDESV (reference sequence). The CDR3 extends over 15 amino acids. V shed 3 bases, J shed 0 bases, and the junction held 3 bases outside the gene matches. CDR3 sequence reads: CASSFRGSSTDTQYF. The CDR3 nucleotides are TGTGCCAGCAGCTTTCGCGGGAGTAGCACAGATACGCAGTATTTT.

This clone has just a few counts. The chain recombines TRBV21-1 with TRBJ2-7; the table's D call of TRBD1 was not tested on the DNA. TRBV21-1 is a documented pseudogene. The CDR3 runs to 17 residues. This chain's CDR3 is CASSKAYLGQGSYEQYF. CDR3 coding DNA: TGTGCCAGCAGCAAAGCTTACTTAGGGCAGGGCTCCTACGAGCAGTACTTC.

This clone was seen a handful of times. The genes are TRBV7-3 and TRBJ2-2; D call uncertain. With 8 bases removed from V and 3 bases from J, the gap between germline ends came to 10 bases. The CDR3 is made up of 13 amino acids. In germline, CDR1 is SGHTA, CDR2 FQGTGA. CDR3 nucleotide sequence: TGTGCCAGCGCGGCGGAGTACACCGGGGAGCTGTTTTTT. It yields the protein CASAAEYTGELFF.

This rearrangement joins TRBV19 to TRBJ1-5; TRBD1 is a possible D gene (5 bases). This CDR3 contains 15 residues. V dropped 7 bases and J dropped 4 bases, with 17 bases sitting between them. Germline-derived CDR1 and CDR2 are LNHDA and SQIVND (reference sequence). The CDR3 protein is CASNFMGLGNQPQHF. The DNA of the CDR3 is TGTGCCAGTAATTTTATGGGGCTAGGAAATCAGCCCCAGCATTTT.

The chain couples TRBV13 to TRBJ2-2, with TRBD2 matching over 9 bases. The V gene end was trimmed by 1 base and the J gene end by 7 bases; junction bases not matched to a gene: 4. This CDR3 is built from 15 residues. Per the germline V gene, CDR1 is PRHDT and CDR2 is FYEKMQ (reference sequence). The CDR3 nucleotides read TGTGCCAGCAGCTTAGTAGCGGGAGTCGTCGGGGAGCTGTTTTTT. Its translation: CASSLVAGVVGELFF. Drawing the rest from reference TRBV13 and TRBJ2-2, the complete variable domain is AAGVIQSPRHLIKEKRETATLKCYPIPRHDTVYWYQQGPGQDPQFLISFYEKMQSDKGSIPDRFSAQQFSDYHSELNMSSLELGDSALYFCASSLVAGVVGELFFGEGSRLTVL.